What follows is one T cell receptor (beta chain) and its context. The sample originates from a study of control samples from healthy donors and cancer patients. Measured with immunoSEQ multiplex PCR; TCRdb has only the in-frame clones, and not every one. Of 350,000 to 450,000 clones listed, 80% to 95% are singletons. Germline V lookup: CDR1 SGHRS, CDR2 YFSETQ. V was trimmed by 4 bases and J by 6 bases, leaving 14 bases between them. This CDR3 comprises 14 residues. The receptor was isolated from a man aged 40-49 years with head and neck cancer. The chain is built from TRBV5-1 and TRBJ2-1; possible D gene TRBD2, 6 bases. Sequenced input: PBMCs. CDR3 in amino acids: CASSPGLPPNEQFF. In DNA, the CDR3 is TGCGCCAGCAGCCCGGGACTCCCCCCCAATGAGCAGTTCTTC. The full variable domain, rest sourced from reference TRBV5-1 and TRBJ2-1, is KAGVTQTPRYLIKTRGQQVTLSCSPISGHRSVSWYQQTPGQGLQFLFEYFSETQRNKGNFPGRFSGRQFSNSRSEMNVSTLELGDSALYLCASSPGLPPNEQFFGPGTRLTVL.